The entry below gives a single T cell receptor (beta chain) sequence along with its context. Its antigen remains unidentified. CD45RO negativity and positive selection for CCR7 defined naive CD8 cells, a population that excluded terminally differentiated effector memory CD45RA+ cells. This specimen comes from a study of shared clonotypes between healthy human individuals. Assay runs were performed at deep level. The method was immunoSEQ multiplex PCR; TCRdb's version includes in-frame clones alone and lacks a portion of them. The table includes around 2,000,000 clones, about 92% detected once. Points from the study as a whole: On the whole, naive subsets had larger estimated richness than memory subsets had. Clonotype sharing across several donors was observed for around 4.8% of naive CD4 clonotypes.

The V gene's germline CDR1 is SEHNR and CDR2 FQNEAQ (reference sequence). The CDR3 covers 16 residues. The J segment lost 1 base and the V segment lost 5 bases, leaving 7 bases of the junction unmatched. The V gene is TRBV7-9, the J gene TRBJ2-3; 9 nucleotides align to TRBD1. The specimen was naive CD8+ T cells from PBMCs. The source is a man aged 18 to 29 in good health. Some clones in this sample may be carry-over from other donors' samples. In DNA form, the CDR3 reads TGTGCCAGCAGCGCAGACCGGGACAGGGGCACAGATACGCAGTATTTT. Amino acids: CASSADRDRGTDTQYF. Full variable domain (remainder filled in from reference TRBV7-9 and TRBJ2-3): DTGVSQNPRHKITKRGQNVTFRCDPISEHNRLYWYRQTLGQGPEFLTYFQNEAQLEKSRLLSDRFSAERPKGSFSTLEIQRTEQGDSAMYLCASSADRDRGTDTQYFGPGTRLTVL.